One TCR beta chain is described in this entry. This CDR3 contains 14 residues. Germline V CDR1 and CDR2: SGHAT, FQNNGV. The V and J ends lost 5 bases and 4 bases, in that order; junction bases with no gene match: 5. As processed by the authors: Amplification of reference gene primers provided the estimated nucleated cell counts. Method: immunoSEQ multiplex PCR; TCRdb's copy keeps in-frame clones and lacks some. The DNA gave D and trimming, while V, J and clone size come from that table. The sample shows a few hundred thousand clones, about 89% of them seen only once. The data are from a study of blood T cell repertoires in COVID-19. Looking at the study overall: Samples taken during acute and convalescent COVID-19 were collected in the United States, Italy and Spain. Sources were T cells, B-cell-depleted T cells, or PBMCs; the material itself was cDNA or gDNA.

This receptor was obtained from a man under 40 with acute or convalescent COVID-19. Sequences were obtained from peripheral blood. This chain joins TRBV11-2 and TRBJ2-3; 8 bases are a match to TRBD1. CDR3 sequence: CASSHGQGADTQYF. The CDR3 coding sequence is TGTGCCAGCAGCCATGGACAGGGAGCAGATACGCAGTATTTT.